The TCR beta chain described here comes from a study of PD-L1 blockade in urothelial cancer. Study overall: Atezolizumab therapy began for patients in about 2014, dosed at 1,200 mg intravenously every 3 weeks. Blood drawn 3 weeks (second dose) and 6 weeks after treatment start was analyzed. Patients arrived having already received 0 to 3 prior chemotherapy regimens. Blood samples contained a median approximately 140,000 T cells.

Profiling relied on immunoSEQ multiplex PCR, and the TCRdb table lists in-frame clones only, not all of them. The sample records about 120,000 clones, about 82% being singletons. Trimming removed 0 bases from V and 0 bases from J, with 11 bases in between. Germline assignment: CDR1 LNHNV and CDR2 YYDKDF (reference sequence). The CDR3 totals 17 residues. Time point meaning: peripheral blood 6 weeks after treatment start. The source is a man aged 45-60 years with urothelial cancer. The genes are TRBV15 and TRBJ2-2; D possibly corresponds to TRBD1 (6 bases). Sequences were derived from PBMCs, sampled around atezolizumab (anti-PD-L1) treatment. CDR3 loop: CATSRDLDRTNTGELFF. The DNA for the CDR3 is TGTGCCACCAGCAGAGATCTCGACAGGACGAACACCGGGGAGCTGTTTTTT.